This TCR beta chain comes out of a study of blood T cell repertoires in COVID-19. This clone was counted a single time. V was clipped by 0 bases and J by 2 bases, with 10 bases between them. This CDR3 comprises 14 residues. Germline CDR1 is GTSNPN and CDR2 is SVGIG (reference sequence). Libraries were prepared by immunoSEQ multiplex PCR; TCRdb keeps only in-frame clonotypes and omits some of them. Of some 130,000 clones listed, approximately 83% are singletons. The rearrangement joins TRBV30 to TRBJ1-1, with D unresolved. The sequence derives from a woman in her forties or fifties who had recovered from COVID-19. Sequencing was done on a sample of peripheral blood. CDR3 bases: TGTGCCTGGAGTGTACTCCCCACTAACACTGAAGCTTTCTTT. Translating it yields CAWSVLPTNTEAFF.